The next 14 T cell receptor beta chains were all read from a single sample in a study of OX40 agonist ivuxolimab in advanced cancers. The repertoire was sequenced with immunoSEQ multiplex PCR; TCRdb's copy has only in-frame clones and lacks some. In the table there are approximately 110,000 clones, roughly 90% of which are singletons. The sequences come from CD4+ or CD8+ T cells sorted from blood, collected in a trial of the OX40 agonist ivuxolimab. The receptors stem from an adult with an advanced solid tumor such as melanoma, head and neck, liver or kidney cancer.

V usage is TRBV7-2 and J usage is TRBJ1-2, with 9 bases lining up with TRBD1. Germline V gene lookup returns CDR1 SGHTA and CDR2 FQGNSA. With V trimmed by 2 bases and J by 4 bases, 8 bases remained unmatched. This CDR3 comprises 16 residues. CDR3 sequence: CASSLLGTGLGYGYTF. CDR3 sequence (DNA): TGTGCCAGCAGCTTACTCGGGACAGGGTTAGGCTATGGCTACACCTTC.

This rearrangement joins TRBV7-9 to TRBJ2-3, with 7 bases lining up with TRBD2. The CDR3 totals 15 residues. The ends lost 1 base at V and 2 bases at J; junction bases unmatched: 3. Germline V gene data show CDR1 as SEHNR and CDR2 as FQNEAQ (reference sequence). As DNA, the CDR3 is TGTGCCAGCAGCTTAGGCGGGAGTGCCACAGATACGCAGTATTTT. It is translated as CASSLGGSATDTQYF. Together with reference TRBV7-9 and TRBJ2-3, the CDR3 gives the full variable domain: DTGVSQNPRHKITKRGQNVTFRCDPISEHNRLYWYRQTLGQGPEFLTYFQNEAQLEKSRLLSDRFSAERPKGSFSTLEIQRTEQGDSAMYLCASSLGGSATDTQYFGPGTRLTVL.

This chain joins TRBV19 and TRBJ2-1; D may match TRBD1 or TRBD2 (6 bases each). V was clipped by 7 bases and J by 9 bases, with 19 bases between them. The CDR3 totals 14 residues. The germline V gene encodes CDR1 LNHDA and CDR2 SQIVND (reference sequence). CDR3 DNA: TGTGCCAGTACCCTTCTACAGGGAGGAGGTGAGCAGTTCTTC. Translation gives CASTLLQGGGEQFF.

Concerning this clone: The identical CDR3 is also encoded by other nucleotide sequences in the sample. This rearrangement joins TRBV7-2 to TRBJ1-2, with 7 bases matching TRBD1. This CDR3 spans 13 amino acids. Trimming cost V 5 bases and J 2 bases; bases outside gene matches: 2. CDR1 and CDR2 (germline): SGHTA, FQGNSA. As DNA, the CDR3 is TGTGCCAGCAGCCTGGGACAGAACTATGGCTACACCTTC. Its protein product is CASSLGQNYGYTF. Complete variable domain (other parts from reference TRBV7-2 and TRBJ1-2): GAGVSQSPSNKVTEKGKDVELRCDPISGHTALYWYRQSLGQGLEFLIYFQGNSAPDKSGLPSDRFSAERTGGSVSTLTIQRTQQEDSAVYLCASSLGQNYGYTFGSGTRLTVV.

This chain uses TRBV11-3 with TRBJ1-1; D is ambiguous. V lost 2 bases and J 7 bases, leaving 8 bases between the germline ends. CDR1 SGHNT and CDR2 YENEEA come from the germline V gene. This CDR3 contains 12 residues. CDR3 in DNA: TGTGCCAGCAGCTTAAGGTCAGTTGAAGCTTTCTTT. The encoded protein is CASSLRSVEAFF. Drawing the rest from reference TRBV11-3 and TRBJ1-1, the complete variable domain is EAGVVQSPRYKIIEKKQPVAFWCNPISGHNTLYWYLQNLGQGPELLIRYENEEAVDDSQLPKDRFSAERLKGVDSTLKIQPAELGDSAVYLCASSLRSVEAFFGQGTRLTVV.

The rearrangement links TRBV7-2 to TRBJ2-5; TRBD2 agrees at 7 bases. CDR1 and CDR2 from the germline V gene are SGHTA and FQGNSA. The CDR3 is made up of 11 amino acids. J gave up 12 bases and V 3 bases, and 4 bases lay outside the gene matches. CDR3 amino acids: CASSLGGTEYF. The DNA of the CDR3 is TGTGCCAGCAGCTTGGGGGGGACGGAGTACTTC.

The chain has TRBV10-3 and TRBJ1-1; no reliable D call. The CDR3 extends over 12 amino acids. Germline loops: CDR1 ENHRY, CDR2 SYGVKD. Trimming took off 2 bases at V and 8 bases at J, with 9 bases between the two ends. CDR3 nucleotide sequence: TGTGCCATCAGTGAGGGCTCTTGGGAAGCTTTCTTT. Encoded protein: CAISEGSWEAFF.

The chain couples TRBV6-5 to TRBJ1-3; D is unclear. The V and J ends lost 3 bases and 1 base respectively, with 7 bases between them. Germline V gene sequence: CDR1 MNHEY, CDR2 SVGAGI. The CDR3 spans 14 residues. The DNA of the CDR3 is TGTGCCAGCAGTTATTTGGGTTCTGGAAACACCATATATTTT. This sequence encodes CASSYLGSGNTIYF.

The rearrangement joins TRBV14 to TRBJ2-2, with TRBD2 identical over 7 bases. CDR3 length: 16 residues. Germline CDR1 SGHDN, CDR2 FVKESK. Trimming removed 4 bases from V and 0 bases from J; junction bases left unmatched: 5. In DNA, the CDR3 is TGTGCCAGCAGCCCTCCGGGACTACCGAACACCGGGGAGCTGTTTTTT. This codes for CASSPPGLPNTGELFF.

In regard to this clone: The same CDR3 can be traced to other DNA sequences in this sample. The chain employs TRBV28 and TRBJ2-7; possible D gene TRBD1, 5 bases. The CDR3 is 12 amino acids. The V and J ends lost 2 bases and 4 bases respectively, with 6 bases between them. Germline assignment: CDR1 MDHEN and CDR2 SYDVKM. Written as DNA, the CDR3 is TGTGCCAGCAGTTTAGGGGCGTACGAGCAGTACTTC. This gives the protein CASSLGAYEQYF. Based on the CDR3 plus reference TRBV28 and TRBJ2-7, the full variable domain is DVKVTQSSRYLVKRTGEKVFLECVQDMDHENMFWYRQDPGLGLRLIYFSYDVKMKEKGDIPEGYSVSREKKERFSLILESASTNQTSMYLCASSLGAYEQYFGPGTRLTVT.

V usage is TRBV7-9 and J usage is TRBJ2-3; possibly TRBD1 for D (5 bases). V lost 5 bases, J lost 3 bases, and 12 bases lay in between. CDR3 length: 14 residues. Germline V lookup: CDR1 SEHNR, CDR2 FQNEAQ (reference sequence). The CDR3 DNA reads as TGTGCCAGCAGCGCCCCGACAGAAACAGATACGCAGTATTTT. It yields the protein CASSAPTETDTQYF.

The CDR3 DNA sequence: TGTGCCAGTAGTGAGGCTAGCGGGAGGCCCAACCCACAGTTCTTC. Amino acid sequence: CASSEASGRPNPQFF. The V gene is TRBV19, the J gene TRBJ2-1, with 11 bases identical to TRBD2. The CDR3 loop spans 15 amino acids. Germline values: CDR1 LNHDA, CDR2 SQIVND (reference sequence). V was clipped by 5 bases and J by 13 bases; unmatched bases: 13.

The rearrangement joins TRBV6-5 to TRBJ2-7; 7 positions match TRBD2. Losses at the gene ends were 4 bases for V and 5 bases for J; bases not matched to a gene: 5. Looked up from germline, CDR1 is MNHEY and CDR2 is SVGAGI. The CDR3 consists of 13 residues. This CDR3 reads CASSLGRENEQYF. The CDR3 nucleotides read TGTGCCAGCAGTTTGGGGCGGGAGAACGAGCAGTACTTC.

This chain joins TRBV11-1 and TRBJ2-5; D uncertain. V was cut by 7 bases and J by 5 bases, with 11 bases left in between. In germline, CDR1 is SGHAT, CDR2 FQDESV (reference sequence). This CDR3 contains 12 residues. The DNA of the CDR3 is TGTGCCAGCAACCAACTGGGGGAGACCCAGTACTTC. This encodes CASNQLGETQYF.